The 26 T cell receptor beta chains below all came from one sample that was sequenced in a study of T cell responses to AZD1222 COVID-19 vaccine. Libraries were prepared by immunoSEQ multiplex PCR; TCRdb keeps only in-frame clonotypes and omits some of them. The repertoire has approximately 140,000 clones, more than 85% of them found once; the top ten carry approximately 2%. This sample comprised peripheral blood, obtained 28 days after the second AZD1222 dose. All receptors come from an adult who received the AZD1222 COVID-19 vaccine.

This sequence joins TRBV6-5 and TRBJ2-3; TRBD1 might be the D (5 bases). CDR1 is MNHEY and CDR2 is SVGAGI in the germline V gene. The ends were cut back, 2 bases at V and 2 bases at J, with 14 bases in the middle. The CDR3 runs to 16 residues. Written as DNA, the CDR3 is TGTGCCAGCAGTTACGGGGTGGCAGGGAACACAGATACGCAGTATTTT. This sequence encodes CASSYGVAGNTDTQYF.

The chain uses TRBV19 and TRBJ2-7; D unresolved. Trimming took off 1 base at V and 6 bases at J, with 10 bases between the two ends. The CDR3 totals 13 residues. Germline V gene lookup returns CDR1 LNHDA and CDR2 SQIVND (reference sequence). DNA of the CDR3: TGTGCCAGTAGTATAGTCCTAGAGAGCGAGCAGTACGTC. Translating it yields CASSIVLESEQYV.

The V gene is TRBV4-1, the J gene TRBJ1-1, with a weak D call TRBD1 (5 bases). The CDR3 is 15 residues long. The germline V gene encodes CDR1 MGHRA and CDR2 YSYEKL. V shed 1 base and J shed 1 base, with 10 bases lying between them. In nucleotides, the CDR3 is TGCGCCAGCAGCCAAGTACATGGGGCGAACACTGAAGCTTTCTTT. Translated: CASSQVHGANTEAFF.

The chain links TRBV6-5 to TRBJ1-2, with TRBD1 matching over 7 bases. This CDR3 has 14 residues. The germline CDR1 and CDR2 sequences are MNHEY and SVGAGI. The J segment lost 7 bases and the V segment lost 6 bases, leaving 11 bases of the junction unmatched. The CDR3 loop is CASRLRGQVFGYTF. The CDR3 coding sequence is TGTGCCAGCAGGTTGAGGGGGCAGGTGTTTGGCTACACCTTC.

The chain employs TRBV6-5 and TRBJ2-1; D is undetermined. Germline CDR1 MNHEY, CDR2 SVGAGI. The CDR3 has 11 residues. The V end was cut by 4 bases, the J end by 5 bases, with 3 bases between. Here the CDR3 reads CASSSDNEQFF. The CDR3 nucleotides are TGTGCCAGCAGTTCCGACAATGAGCAGTTCTTC.

In its sample, this clone was seen once. The chain has TRBV19 and TRBJ2-2, with D possibly TRBD2 on 5 matching bases. V was cut by 9 bases and J by 14 bases, with 16 bases left in between. The CDR3 loop spans 11 amino acids. CDR1 and CDR2 from the germline V gene are LNHDA and SQIVND (reference sequence). This CDR3 reads CASELGLELFF. CDR3 coding DNA: TGTGCCAGCGAACTAGGCCTGGAACTGTTTTTT.

This rearrangement joins TRBV9 to TRBJ1-1, with 8 nucleotides matching TRBD1. From germline, CDR1 is SGDLS and CDR2 YYNGEE. The V segment lost 3 bases and the J segment 1 base; nucleotides outside the gene matches: 2. This CDR3 has 14 residues. CDR3 in amino acids: CASSAQGANTEAFF. CDR3 DNA: TGTGCCAGCAGCGCCCAGGGGGCGAACACTGAAGCTTTCTTT.

The chain recombines TRBV7-2 with TRBJ2-2; 10 bases map to TRBD2. The CDR3 runs to 15 residues. The V segment lost 6 bases and the J segment 4 bases; nucleotides outside the gene matches: 5. Germline CDR1 and CDR2: SGHTA and FQGNSA. The chain's CDR3 is CASSQLAGSTGELFF. The CDR3 nucleotides are TGTGCCAGCAGTCAACTAGCGGGAAGCACCGGGGAGCTGTTTTTT.

CDR3 in amino acids: CASSVGQGNTEAFF. CDR3 sequence (DNA): TGCGCCAGCAGCGTGGGACAGGGGAACACTGAAGCTTTCTTT. The chain links TRBV5-1 to TRBJ1-1; 9 nucleotides line up with TRBD1. Germline CDR1 and CDR2: SGHRS and YFSETQ. Trimming removed 4 bases from V and 1 base from J; junction bases left unmatched: 2. The CDR3 runs to 14 residues.

The rearrangement uses TRBV7-9 and TRBJ1-2; 7 bases are shared with TRBD1. Trimming at V came to 2 bases and at J to 3 bases, leaving 15 bases not matched to a gene. The CDR3 length is 18 residues. Per the germline V gene, CDR1 is SEHNR and CDR2 is FQNEAQ (reference sequence). Written as DNA, the CDR3 is TGTGCCAGCAGCTTAACGGGACGGGAGGGGGCTATGGACTATGGCTACACCTTC. Protein sequence: CASSLTGREGAMDYGYTF.

The rearrangement links TRBV3-1 (or the pseudogene TRBV3-2) to TRBJ1-2, with D maybe TRBD1 (5 bases). There are 15 residues in the CDR3. Germline assignment: CDR1 LGHDT and CDR2 YNNKEL (reference sequence). The V and J ends lost 4 bases and 7 bases respectively, with 19 bases between them. CDR3 sequence (DNA): TGTGCCAGCAGCCCAATAGAGGCGACAGTGTTTGGCTACACCTTC. Translation: CASSPIEATVFGYTF.

The V call is TRBV24-1, the J call TRBJ2-1, with D uncertain. Germline lookup yields CDR1 KGHDR and CDR2 SFDVKD. Trimming stripped 1 base from V and 10 bases from J, with 10 bases between. There are 13 residues in the CDR3. The CDR3 bases are TGTGCCACCAGTGATTTCAACGAAATGGAGCAGTTCTTC. It translates to CATSDFNEMEQFF.

The chain recombines TRBV29-1 with TRBJ2-3; 8 bases match TRBD2. The CDR3 length is 12 residues. Germline V gene data show CDR1 as SQVTM and CDR2 as ANQGSEA. V was clipped by 2 bases and J by 5 bases; unmatched bases: 0. The CDR3 loop reads CSVERGGDTQYF. The CDR3 region has the DNA TGCAGCGTTGAACGGGGGGGAGATACGCAGTATTTT.

The chain joins TRBV6-5 to TRBJ1-2; 11 nucleotides align to TRBD1. The V segment lost 6 bases and the J segment 5 bases; nucleotides outside the gene matches: 5. The CDR3 is 14 residues long. The germline V gene has CDR1 MNHEY and CDR2 SVGAGI. The CDR3 is CASRPGTGGYGYTF. DNA for the CDR3: TGTGCCAGCAGGCCCGGGACAGGGGGATATGGCTACACCTTC.

The CDR3 DNA follows: TGTGCCAGCACCGTTAGCGGGAGGGCCCCTTCCTACGAGCAGTACGTC. It is translated as CASTVSGRAPSYEQYV. The chain is built from TRBV27 and TRBJ2-7, with 11 bases matching TRBD2. There are 16 residues in the CDR3. J lost 1 base, V lost 7 bases, and 9 bases had no gene match. Germline V CDR1 and CDR2: MNHEY, SMNVEV (reference sequence).

This sequence joins TRBV3-1 (or the pseudogene TRBV3-2) and TRBJ2-1; the match to TRBD2 covers 13 bases. CDR3 length: 16 amino acids. The V gene end was trimmed by 2 bases and the J gene end by 8 bases; junction bases not matched to a gene: 6. Germline CDR1 reads LGHDT; CDR2 reads YNNKEL (reference sequence). CDR3: CASSQSLAGGRDEQFF. CDR3 bases: TGTGCCAGCAGCCAATCACTAGCGGGAGGGCGGGATGAGCAGTTCTTC.

The chain employs TRBV3-1 (or the pseudogene TRBV3-2) and TRBJ1-2; D not certain. V was cut by 0 bases and J by 3 bases, with 8 bases left in between. The germline CDR1 and CDR2 sequences are LGHDT and YNNKEL (reference sequence). This CDR3 has 14 residues. The chain's CDR3 is CASSQEDRDYGYTF. The CDR3 DNA reads TGTGCCAGCAGCCAAGAGGACCGAGACTATGGCTACACCTTC.

V and J are TRBV4-1 and TRBJ2-5; possible D gene TRBD1, 5 bases. The CDR3 is 18 amino acids. Germline CDR1 and CDR2: MGHRA and YSYEKL. Trimming pared 0 bases from V and 2 bases from J, leaving 19 bases between. CDR3 nucleotide sequence: TGCGCCAGCAGCCAAGAAAAAATTGGGGCTGCCGTTCAAGAGACCCAGTACTTC. The encoded protein is CASSQEKIGAAVQETQYF.

The chain joins TRBV5-6 to TRBJ1-4; D is undetermined. The CDR3 extends over 12 amino acids. The germline gives CDR1 SGHDT, CDR2 YYEEEE. V lost 2 bases and J lost 1, with 0 bases in between. CDR3 DNA: TGTGCCAGCAGCTTAACTAATGAAAAACTGTTTTTT. The encoded protein is CASSLTNEKLFF.

Turning to this clone: One junction end does not reproduce the germline sequence, and a read error may be involved. The rearrangement joins TRBV6-2 or TRBV6-3 to TRBJ2-1, with 11 bases identical to TRBD2. The CDR3 is made up of 19 amino acids. CDR1 and CDR2 (germline): MNHEY, SVGEGT. In DNA form, the CDR3 reads TGTGCCAGCAGTCACTCGACGGCTAGCGGGGGGCATACCCTTCGTGAGCAGTTCTTC. It yields the protein CASSHSTASGGHTLREQFF.

V and J are TRBV9 and TRBJ1-3, with D possibly matching TRBD1 (6 bases). Germline V CDR1 and CDR2: SGDLS, YYNGEE. The CDR3 extends over 15 amino acids. The V and J ends lost 0 bases and 5 bases respectively, with 12 bases between them. The CDR3 DNA reads TGTGCCAGCAGCGTAGGCGGGGACAAACGAAACACCATATATTTT. This encodes CASSVGGDKRNTIYF.

V usage is TRBV18 and J usage is TRBJ2-1; tentatively, D is TRBD2 (6 bases). V gave up 5 bases and J gave up 6 bases, with 11 bases separating them. Germline CDR1 reads KGHSH; CDR2 reads LQKENI. CDR3 size: 13 residues. CDR3 amino acids: CASSARTTNEQFF. CDR3 in DNA: TGTGCCAGCTCAGCGAGGACTACCAATGAGCAGTTCTTC.

The rearrangement links TRBV30 to TRBJ1-2, with a possible D match to TRBD1 (5 bases). The CDR3 runs to 15 residues. V was clipped by 2 bases and J by 8 bases, with 21 bases between them. CDR1 and CDR2 (germline): GTSNPN, SVGIG (reference sequence). CDR3 residues: CAWSSGSAGWWGYTF. As DNA, the CDR3 is TGTGCCTGGAGTTCTGGTTCGGCAGGGTGGTGGGGCTACACCTTC.

This sequence joins TRBV6-5 and TRBJ2-1, with 7 bases fitting TRBD1. Germline CDR1 MNHEY, CDR2 SVGAGI. Unmatched junction bases numbered 6, after V lost 6 bases and J lost 4 bases. This CDR3 spans 14 amino acids. The CDR3 reads CASRRQGQYNEQFF. The CDR3 nucleotides read TGTGCCAGCAGGCGACAGGGACAGTACAATGAGCAGTTCTTC.

The chain couples TRBV7-2 to TRBJ1-1; 7 bases match TRBD1. V gave up 3 bases and J gave up 4 bases; unmatched junction bases: 5. The CDR3 totals 14 residues. Germline V CDR1 and CDR2: SGHTA, FQGNSA. The CDR3 coding sequence is TGTGCCAGCAGCTTTAGACAGGGTAGCACTGAAGCTTTCTTT. Its translation is CASSFRQGSTEAFF.

The chain combines TRBV6-4 with TRBJ2-1; 10 bases line up with TRBD2. The CDR3 has 15 residues. Germline V gives CDR1 MRHNA, CDR2 SNTAGT. Unmatched junction bases numbered 2, after V lost 2 bases and J lost 4 bases. In nucleotides, the CDR3 is TGTGCCAGCAGTGACCTAGCGGGGGCATACAATGAGCAGTTCTTC. Protein product: CASSDLAGAYNEQFF.